Shown below are 28 T cell receptor beta chains from a single sample sequenced in a study of beta chain features in type 1 diabetes. The isolated RNA, all of it, was reverse transcribed, so expressed TCRB transcripts were what got sequenced. The method was immunoSEQ multiplex PCR; TCRdb's version includes in-frame clones alone and lacks a portion of them. The table lists 860,000 or so clones, roughly 15% of them singletons. Sequencing used naive CD4+ T cells from blood. The receptors were sampled from a woman between 18 and 29 years old in good health.

This sequence joins TRBV15 and TRBJ2-2; tentatively, D is TRBD1 (5 bases). This CDR3 is built from 14 residues. Germline V gene sequence: CDR1 LNHNV, CDR2 YYDKDF (reference sequence). The ends were cut back, 0 bases at V and 5 bases at J, with 7 bases in the middle. In DNA, the CDR3 is TGTGCCACCAGCAGAGAGAGACAGACCGGGGAGCTGTTTTTT. This sequence encodes CATSRERQTGELFF.

The V call is TRBV7-3, the J call TRBJ2-2; 8 bases line up with TRBD2. With V trimmed by 1 base and J by 2 bases, 12 bases remained unmatched. The CDR3 is 19 amino acids. Germline loops: CDR1 SGHTA, CDR2 FQGTGA. The CDR3 here is CASSLMAGSGGSNTGELFF. In DNA, the CDR3 is TGTGCCAGCAGCTTAATGGCAGGCTCGGGAGGGTCTAACACCGGGGAGCTGTTTTTT.

The chain is built from TRBV5-1 and TRBJ2-7; maybe TRBD1 (6 bases). Germline V gene sequence: CDR1 SGHRS, CDR2 YFSETQ. The length of the CDR3 is 11 residues. V gave up 9 bases and J gave up 3 bases, with 10 bases separating them. The DNA for the CDR3 is TGCGCCATACAGGGTTTCTACGAGCAGTACTTC. Protein sequence: CAIQGFYEQYF.

This clone was recorded once. The V call is TRBV6-1, the J call TRBJ1-4; 8 bases map to TRBD1. The V gene's germline CDR1 is MNHNS and CDR2 SASEGT. The CDR3 length is 15 residues. The ends lost 6 bases at V and 0 bases at J; junction bases unmatched: 3. In DNA form, the CDR3 reads TGTGCCAGCAGCCCAGGGGGCACAACTAATGAAAAACTGTTTTTT. This encodes CASSPGGTTNEKLFF.

This clone was seen only a few times. CDR3 sequence (DNA): TGCAGCGTTGCCGAGCGGGAAAGCTCCTACAATGAGCAGTTCTTC. Translated: CSVAERESSYNEQFF. V gene TRBV29-1 combines with J gene TRBJ2-1; 7 bases map to TRBD2. Germline V gene lookup returns CDR1 SQVTM and CDR2 ANQGSEA. The CDR3 is made up of 15 amino acids. The J segment lost 0 bases and the V segment lost 4 bases, leaving 6 bases of the junction unmatched.

This clone was observed a few times. The V gene is TRBV21-1, the J gene TRBJ2-7; the table assigns TRBD2, which was not confirmed against the DNA. TRBV21-1 is classified as a pseudogene. The CDR3 is 19 amino acids. CDR3: CASSKGLGGGPSPPLEQYF. CDR3 sequence (DNA): TGTGCCAGCAGCAAAGGACTCGGGGGAGGGCCTTCCCCCCCTCTCGAGCAGTACTTC.

CDR3 DNA: TGTGCCAGCTCACCACCGGCCAATACAGATACGCAGTATTTT. Residues: CASSPPANTDTQYF. The genes are TRBV18 and TRBJ2-3; D is unresolved. In germline, CDR1 is KGHSH, CDR2 LQKENI. The CDR3 runs to 14 residues. The V gene lost 0 bases and the J gene lost 3 bases, with 7 bases spanning the gap.

This clone was seen only a few times. This chain connects TRBV7-8 to TRBJ2-2, with 10 bases fitting TRBD2. J gave up 5 bases and V 10 bases, and 7 bases lay outside the gene matches. Per germline, CDR1 SGHVS and CDR2 FQNEAQ. The length of the CDR3 is 14 residues. CDR3 residues: CATRLAGQTGELFF. The CDR3 region has the DNA TGTGCCACCAGACTAGCGGGCCAGACCGGGGAGCTGTTTTTT.

The genes are TRBV19 and TRBJ2-7, with TRBD1 matching over 7 bases. The ends lost 5 bases at V and 6 bases at J; junction bases unmatched: 4. CDR1 and CDR2 from the germline V gene are LNHDA and SQIVND (reference sequence). The CDR3 is 12 amino acids. CDR3 in DNA: TGTGCCAGTAGTTACCCAGGGGGCGAGCAGTACTTC. Translation: CASSYPGGEQYF.

The rearrangement joins TRBV15 to TRBJ2-1, with 12 bases lining up with TRBD2. Germline V gene lookup returns CDR1 LNHNV and CDR2 YYDKDF (reference sequence). Unmatched junction bases numbered 1, after V lost 1 base and J lost 6 bases. CDR3 size: 15 residues. CDR3 loop: CATSRASGRANEQFF. The CDR3 nucleotides read TGTGCCACCAGCAGAGCTAGCGGGAGGGCCAATGAGCAGTTCTTC.

This clone has a handful of counts. The chain has TRBV6-5 and TRBJ2-7; a possible D gene is TRBD1 (5 bases). V was pared by 6 bases and J by 2 bases, with 11 bases between. Germline loops: CDR1 MNHEY, CDR2 SVGAGI. The CDR3 totals 13 residues. The CDR3 is CASSLRVTYEQYF. DNA for the CDR3: TGTGCCAGCAGCCTCAGGGTAACCTACGAGCAGTACTTC.

This clone has more than one count but fewer than ten. V and J are TRBV18 and TRBJ2-7, with D perhaps TRBD1 (5 bases). The V gene lost 3 bases and the J gene lost 4 bases, with 16 bases spanning the gap. Germline V gene lookup returns CDR1 KGHSH and CDR2 LQKENI. CDR3 length: 15 residues. The CDR3 bases are TGTGCCAGCTCACCGACATTTCAGGGCTTTTACGAGCAGTACTTC. The encoded protein is CASSPTFQGFYEQYF. Variable domain in full (rest from reference TRBV18 and TRBJ2-7): NAGVMQNPRHLVRRRGQEARLRCSPMKGHSHVYWYRQLPEEGLKFMVYLQKENIIDESGMPKERFSAEFPKEGPSILRIQQVVRGDSAAYFCASSPTFQGFYEQYFGPGTRLTVT.

The table lists this clone with a few counts. The CDR3 coding sequence is TGTGCCAGCAGCAAAAACAGGGTTTCAGGCCCGAAGGACACTGAAGCTTTCTTT. The encoded protein is CASSKNRVSGPKDTEAFF. This rearrangement joins TRBV21-1 to TRBJ1-1; the table's D call, TRBD1, was not checked against the DNA. TRBV21-1 is deemed a pseudogene. The CDR3 totals 18 residues.

This clone came up a few times. The chain couples TRBV19 to TRBJ1-5; D call uncertain. V was shortened by 4 bases and J by 4 bases, with 14 bases between the two germline ends. The CDR3 is 15 amino acids. Germline CDR1 reads LNHDA; CDR2 reads SQIVND (reference sequence). The CDR3 region is CASSTALGPNQPQHF. The DNA for the CDR3 is TGTGCCAGTAGTACCGCATTAGGGCCAAATCAGCCCCAGCATTTT. The full variable domain, with the rest looked up from reference TRBV19 and TRBJ1-5, is DGGITQSPKYLFRKEGQNVTLSCEQNLNHDAMYWYRQDPGQGLRLIYYSQIVNDFQKGDIAEGYSVSREKKESFPLTVTSAQKNPTAFYLCASSTALGPNQPQHFGDGTRLSIL.

This chain connects TRBV7-8 to TRBJ2-1; 12 nucleotides match TRBD2. After removal of 3 bases from V and 9 bases from J, the junction contained 6 bases not matched to a gene. Germline values: CDR1 SGHVS, CDR2 FQNEAQ. The CDR3 extends over 15 amino acids. CDR3 residues: CASSFLAGGPGEQFF. The CDR3 DNA reads TGTGCCAGCAGCTTTCTAGCGGGAGGGCCGGGTGAGCAGTTCTTC.

This clone showed up just a few times. The chain combines TRBV9 with TRBJ2-2; TRBD1 agrees at 8 bases. V lost 4 bases and J lost 3; bases outside the gene matches: 5. Looked up from germline, CDR1 is SGDLS and CDR2 is YYNGEE. The CDR3 runs to 15 residues. The CDR3 is CASSPGQGYTGELFF. Written as DNA, the CDR3 is TGTGCCAGCAGCCCTGGACAGGGATACACCGGGGAGCTGTTTTTT.

The chain joins TRBV6-6 to TRBJ2-1; TRBD1 matches 7 bases. The CDR3 runs to 14 residues. V lost 5 bases and J lost 9; bases outside the gene matches: 10. Germline-derived CDR1 and CDR2 are MNHNY and SVGAGI (reference sequence). This CDR3 reads CASSGATGTSEQFF. CDR3 coding DNA: TGTGCCAGCAGTGGGGCGACAGGGACCAGTGAGCAGTTCTTC.

This clone was picked up a small number of times. This rearrangement joins TRBV7-9 to TRBJ2-1; a possible D gene is TRBD2 (5 bases). CDR1 is SEHNR and CDR2 is FQNEAQ in the germline V gene (reference sequence). This CDR3 spans 13 amino acids. With 4 bases removed from V and 4 bases from J, the gap between germline ends came to 8 bases. The DNA of the CDR3 is TGTGCCAGCAGCTCGACTACATACAATGAGCAGTTCTTC. This codes for CASSSTTYNEQFF.

The chain joins TRBV9 to TRBJ2-2; weak D call: TRBD2 (6 bases). The CDR3 totals 13 residues. V was clipped by 2 bases and J by 6 bases, with 8 bases between them. Germline lookup yields CDR1 SGDLS and CDR2 YYNGEE. The CDR3 spells CASSVGSSGELFF. CDR3 DNA sequence: TGTGCCAGCAGCGTCGGGAGTTCCGGGGAGCTGTTTTTT.

The chain has TRBV2 and TRBJ1-1; D is undetermined. V dropped 1 base and J dropped 2 bases, with 11 bases sitting between them. This CDR3 is built from 15 residues. CDR1 is SNHLY and CDR2 is FYNNEI in the germline V gene. The CDR3 region is CASSEEAGRNTEAFF. The CDR3 nucleotides read TGTGCCAGCAGTGAAGAGGCAGGACGAAACACTGAAGCTTTCTTT. The variable domain in full, completed from reference TRBV2 and TRBJ1-1, reads EPEVTQTPSHQVTQMGQEVILRCVPISNHLYFYWYRQILGQKVEFLVSFYNNEISEKSEIFDDQFSVERPDGSNFTLKIRSTKLEDSAMYFCASSEEAGRNTEAFFGQGTRLTVV.

This clone was picked up a small number of times. The chain is built from TRBV2 and TRBJ1-2; 7 bases are a match to TRBD1. The CDR3 is made up of 13 amino acids. Trimming took 6 bases from V and 2 from J; bases not matched to a gene: 3. From germline, CDR1 is SNHLY and CDR2 FYNNEI. The CDR3 here is CASRGTANYGYTF. The CDR3 DNA sequence: TGTGCCAGCAGGGGGACAGCCAACTATGGCTACACCTTC.

Only a few counts were recorded for this clone. The chain uses TRBV28 and TRBJ1-2; D possibly corresponds to TRBD1 (5 bases). The V end lost 6 bases, the J end lost 6 bases, and 26 bases lay between the germline ends. This CDR3 is built from 17 residues. Germline V lookup: CDR1 MDHEN, CDR2 SYDVKM. In DNA form, the CDR3 reads TGTGCCAGCAGGCCCTCAATTGTGAAGGGGCGGGTTCATGGCTACACCTTC. Amino acid sequence: CASRPSIVKGRVHGYTF.

This chain links TRBV14 with TRBJ1-1; D is unclear. V lost 4 bases and J lost 5, with 11 bases in between. Germline lookup yields CDR1 SGHDN and CDR2 FVKESK. This CDR3 region has 13 residues. DNA for the CDR3: TGTGCCAGCAGCCTTACGATGGATACTGAAGCTTTCTTT. It encodes CASSLTMDTEAFF. Using reference TRBV14 and TRBJ1-1 for the parts outside the CDR3, the full variable domain is EAGVTQFPSHSVIEKGQTVTLRCDPISGHDNLYWYRRVMGKEIKFLLHFVKESKQDESGMPNNRFLAERTGGTYSTLKVQPAELEDSGVYFCASSLTMDTEAFFGQGTRLTVV.

This clone was observed a few times. The V gene is TRBV10-3, the J gene TRBJ2-1; 11 bases align to TRBD2. Trimming took 4 bases from V and 9 from J; bases not matched to a gene: 8. Germline V gene sequence: CDR1 ENHRY, CDR2 SYGVKD. The CDR3 is 15 amino acids. The CDR3 DNA reads TGTGCCATCAGTGCGGGACTAGCGGAGACGAGTGAGCAGTTCTTC. It encodes CAISAGLAETSEQFF.

This clone has a handful of counts. This chain connects TRBV6-5 to TRBJ2-2, with TRBD2 matching over 10 bases. Germline CDR1 MNHEY, CDR2 SVGAGI. Trimming at V came to 6 bases and at J to 5 bases, leaving 3 bases not matched to a gene. The CDR3 runs 14 residues. The DNA of the CDR3 is TGTGCCAGCAGGCCGGGACTAGCGACCGGGGAGCTGTTTTTT. Amino acid sequence: CASRPGLATGELFF.

This clone has a single count. J is TRBJ2-5 and V is TRBV6-6; D remains ambiguous. TRBJ2-7 matches the DNA end more closely, so the J call is doubtful. The germline CDR1 and CDR2 sequences are MNHNY and SVGAGI (reference sequence). This CDR3 is built from 11 residues. The CDR3 spells CASSPYYEQYF. The CDR3, as DNA: TGTGCCAGCAGTCCATATTACGAGCAGTACTTC.

This rearrangement joins TRBV25-1 to TRBJ2-5; 7 nucleotides agree with TRBD2. The V and J ends lost 5 bases and 4 bases, in that order; junction bases with no gene match: 10. The length of the CDR3 is 15 residues. Germline CDR1 is MGHDK and CDR2 is SYGVNS. DNA of the CDR3: TGTGCCAGCAGTTGGTCTAGCGGAGGGAGAGAGACCCAGTACTTC. It specifies CASSWSSGGRETQYF.

This rearrangement joins TRBV5-1 to TRBJ2-3; D may be TRBD1 or TRBD2 (5 bases each). Germline lookup yields CDR1 SGHRS and CDR2 YFSETQ. Trimming took 3 bases from V and 2 from J, leaving 13 bases between them. The CDR3 extends over 15 amino acids. CDR3 DNA sequence: TGCGCCAGCAGCTCACTGGGGGTATTCACAGATACGCAGTATTTT. This gives the protein CASSSLGVFTDTQYF.